This is a list of T cell receptor beta chains from one sample in a study of spatial heterogeneity in lung cancer. From the 5' RACE reads, TCRdb called clonotypes with MiXCR, one entry per CDR3 protein. The data contain 39,000 or so distinct CDR3 sequences, 7.5% of them singletons. Source: PBMCs, taken at surgery. These receptors originate from a male donor with early-stage non-small cell lung cancer. Both conserved end residues are part of each CDR3. The order of the fields is J gene, V gene, D gene, clone size, CDR3 DNA, CDR3 protein. D genes are given only for firm matches. The size entry is marked missing in some rows and otherwise reads once, few, many or a size class.

>TRBJ2-1|TRBV12-3/TRBV12-4|TRBD1|many
TGTGCCAGCAGGTTGACAGGGGCCTATGAGCAGTTCTTC
CASRLTGAYEQFF
>TRBJ2-5|TRBV29-1|TRBD1|few
TGCAGCGTTGGAGGGACAGCTCGGGGAGAGACCCAGTACTTC
CSVGGTARGETQYF
>TRBJ2-3|TRBV27|-|-
TGTGCCAGCTCCCTATCTAGCACAGATACGCAGTATTTT
CASSLSSTDTQYF
>TRBJ1-2|TRBV12-3/TRBV12-4|-|many
TGTGCCAGCAGTTTAGTACAGGGCGTCTATGGCTACACCTTC
CASSLVQGVYGYTF
>TRBJ2-5|TRBV20-1|-|few
TGCAGTGCCAGAGGACTTGATGGGGGGACCCAGTACTTC
CSARGLDGGTQYF
>TRBJ1-6|TRBV4-1|-|many
TGCGCCAGCAGCCAAGGACAGGTTAATTCACCCCTCCACTTT
CASSQGQVNSPLHF
>TRBJ2-2|TRBV20-1|-|many
TGCAGTGCTAGAGAGAAACGGAACACCGGGGAGCTGTTTTTT
CSAREKRNTGELFF
>TRBJ2-3|TRBV20-1|TRBD2|many
TGCAGTGCTAGAGTAGCGGGCCCAGATACGCAGTATTTT
CSARVAGPDTQYF
>TRBJ2-1|TRBV24-1|TRBD2|many
TGTGCCACCGTCTCTAGCGGTTACAATGAGCAGTTCTTC
CATVSSGYNEQFF
>TRBJ2-3|TRBV6-6|TRBD2|many
TGTGCCAGCAGTTACTCGGCTAGCGGGACGGGGGATACGCAGTATTTT
CASSYSASGTGDTQYF
>TRBJ2-7|TRBV19|-|-
TGTGCCAGTGCATCACCCGGACAGCGATACGAGCAGTACTTC
CASASPGQRYEQYF
>TRBJ2-3|TRBV12-3/TRBV12-4|-|many
TGTGCCAGCAGTTTCCAGGGGGGTGCAGATACGCAGTATTTT
CASSFQGGADTQYF
>TRBJ2-1|TRBV20-1|TRBD2|many
TGCAGTGCTAGTAACCTAGCGGGAGTCAATGAGCAGTTCTTC
CSASNLAGVNEQFF
>TRBJ2-1|TRBV6-2/TRBV6-3|TRBD2|-
TGTGCCAGCCTAACGGGGGGGGCAAGCTCCTACAATGAGCAGTTCTTC
CASLTGGASSYNEQFF
>TRBJ2-3|TRBV25-1|TRBD2|many
TGTGCCAGCAGTGAGGCGGAAGGACTAGTGGCAGATACGCAGTATTTT
CASSEAEGLVADTQYF
>TRBJ2-1|TRBV6-2/TRBV6-3|-|many
TGTGCCAGCAGACTCAGGTTATCCTACAATGAGCAGTTCTTC
CASRLRLSYNEQFF
>TRBJ2-1|TRBV30|TRBD2|-
TGTGCCTGGAGTGTTTATCGTGGGACTAGCGGGGCCAAGGAGCAGTTCTTC
CAWSVYRGTSGAKEQFF
>TRBJ2-5|TRBV6-5|TRBD1|-
TGTGCCAGCAGTTACTCCGGACAGGGTTTGGAGACCCAGTACTTC
CASSYSGQGLETQYF
>TRBJ2-5|TRBV7-3|TRBD2|few
TGTGCCAGCAGCCCGGGACTAGCGGGGGGAGTTGGGGAGACCCAGTACTTC
CASSPGLAGGVGETQYF
>TRBJ2-3|TRBV7-2|-|-
TGTGCCAGCAGCCCACGCCGGGCCCGAGACACAGATACGCAGTATTTT
CASSPRRARDTDTQYF
>TRBJ1-1|TRBV29-1|TRBD1|-
TGCAGCGTTGCTGACAGGGGATTTAGAGCTTTCTTT
CSVADRGFRAFF
>TRBJ1-2|TRBV11-3|TRBD1|many
TGTGCCAGCAGCTTAGAGGGGAGAGGGGGCAACTATGGCTACACCTTC
CASSLEGRGGNYGYTF
>TRBJ1-6|TRBV9|TRBD1|many
TGTGCCAGCAGCTCCGACAGGGACTCACCCCTCCACTTT
CASSSDRDSPLHF
>TRBJ2-7|TRBV12-3/TRBV12-4|-|-
TGTGCCAGCAGTTTAGGAGTCAGGGGATTGGGGGAGCAGTACTTC
CASSLGVRGLGEQYF
>TRBJ2-1|TRBV29-1|TRBD1|many
TGCAGCGTCGTCGGGACAGGGGGCAATGAGCAGTTCTTC
CSVVGTGGNEQFF
>TRBJ1-2|TRBV2|-|many
TGTGCCAGCAGCGGGGTTCTTTTCTATGGCTACACCTTC
CASSGVLFYGYTF
>TRBJ1-3|TRBV4-2|-|-
TGTGCCAGCAGCCAAGATGTTTTGGGGGTCGCAAACACCATATATTTT
CASSQDVLGVANTIYF
>TRBJ1-2|TRBV6-5|-|many
TGTGCCAGCAGTCTCCCGAATCCGGGACTATTCACCTTC
CASSLPNPGLFTF
>TRBJ1-6|TRBV7-2|-|few
TGTGCCAGCATCTTAACCCGGGCTCTCAATTCACCCCTCCACTTT
CASILTRALNSPLHF
>TRBJ2-3|TRBV30|TRBD2|many
TGTGCCTGGAGTACTAGCGGGGGAAGAGATACGCAGTATTTT
CAWSTSGGRDTQYF
>TRBJ2-1|TRBV18|-|many
TGTGCCAGCTCACCACTGATGAATGAGCAGTTCTTC
CASSPLMNEQFF
>TRBJ2-5|TRBV7-3|TRBD2|many
TGTGCCAGCAGCTTAACGGGCCAGGGAGGGCAAGAGACCCAGTACTTC
CASSLTGQGGQETQYF
>TRBJ2-3|TRBV6-5|-|-
TGTGCCAGCAGTTACTCGTCTGGGGGGCTAGATACGCAGTATTTT
CASSYSSGGLDTQYF
>TRBJ1-1|TRBV5-1|-|many
TGCGCCAGCAGCCCAGCACAGGCGGGTAACACTGAAGCTTTCTTT
CASSPAQAGNTEAFF
>TRBJ2-3|TRBV29-1|TRBD2|many
TGCAGCGCTCTAGAGACTAGCTTGACAGATACGCAGTATTTT
CSALETSLTDTQYF
>TRBJ2-3|TRBV28|TRBD1|few
TGTGCCAGCAGTTCCGGACAGGGTGGCCTTACAGATACGCAGTATTTT
CASSSGQGGLTDTQYF
>TRBJ1-5|TRBV18|-|few
TGTGCCAGCTCACCATTTTCTGATAGCAATCAGCCCCAGCATTTT
CASSPFSDSNQPQHF
>TRBJ2-3|TRBV5-6|TRBD1|many
TGTGCCAGCAGCTTGGGACAGGGAGCTTTGGCGCAGTATTTT
CASSLGQGALAQYF
>TRBJ2-5|TRBV24-1|TRBD2|many
TGTGCCACCAGTGATCCGGGACTAGCGGGAGCAGAGACCCAGTACTTC
CATSDPGLAGAETQYF
>TRBJ1-6|TRBV7-2|TRBD1|few
TGTGCCAGCAGCTCCACACAGGGGGGCGGGAATTCACCCCTCCACTTT
CASSSTQGGGNSPLHF
>TRBJ1-5|TRBV29-1|TRBD1|many
TGCAGCGTGGCGGGACAGGGAGGGCAGCCCCAGCATTTT
CSVAGQGGQPQHF
>TRBJ2-1|TRBV12-3/TRBV12-4|-|-
TGTGCCAGCAGTGTATCTAGAACCTACAATGAGCAGTTCTTC
CASSVSRTYNEQFF
>TRBJ2-1|TRBV6-1|-|many
TGTGCCAGTTCACCTAGGAACAATGAGCAGTTCTTC
CASSPRNNEQFF
>TRBJ1-1|TRBV30|-|-
TGTGCCTGGAGTCCCGGGGTACTTCGGGCTGAAGCTTTCTTT
CAWSPGVLRAEAFF
>TRBJ1-1|TRBV7-2|TRBD1|-
TGTGCCAGCCAGAAAACAGGGGCCACTGAAGCTTTCTTT
CASQKTGATEAFF